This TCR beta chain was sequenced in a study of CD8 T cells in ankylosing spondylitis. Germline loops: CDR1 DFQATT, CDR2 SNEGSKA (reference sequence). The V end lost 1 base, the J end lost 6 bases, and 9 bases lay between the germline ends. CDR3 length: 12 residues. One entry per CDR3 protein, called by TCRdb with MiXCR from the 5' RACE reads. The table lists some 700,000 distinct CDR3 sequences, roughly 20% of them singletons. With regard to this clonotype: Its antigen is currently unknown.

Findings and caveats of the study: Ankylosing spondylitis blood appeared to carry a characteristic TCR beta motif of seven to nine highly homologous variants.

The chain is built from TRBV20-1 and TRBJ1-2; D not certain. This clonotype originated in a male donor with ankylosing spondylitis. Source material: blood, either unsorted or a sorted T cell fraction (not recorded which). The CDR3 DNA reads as TGCAGTGCTAGAGGGACGGTGGATGGCTACACCTTC. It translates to CSARGTVDGYTF.